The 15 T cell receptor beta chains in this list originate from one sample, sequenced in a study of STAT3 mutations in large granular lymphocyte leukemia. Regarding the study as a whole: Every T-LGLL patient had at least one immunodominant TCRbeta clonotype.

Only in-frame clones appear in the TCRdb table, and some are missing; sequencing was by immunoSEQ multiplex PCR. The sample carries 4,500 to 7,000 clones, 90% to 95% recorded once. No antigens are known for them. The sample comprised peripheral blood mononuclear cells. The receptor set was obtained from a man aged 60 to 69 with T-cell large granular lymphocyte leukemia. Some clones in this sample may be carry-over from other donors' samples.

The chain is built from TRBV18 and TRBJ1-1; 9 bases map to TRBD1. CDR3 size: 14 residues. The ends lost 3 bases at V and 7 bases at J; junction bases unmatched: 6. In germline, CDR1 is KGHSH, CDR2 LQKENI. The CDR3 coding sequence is TGTGCCAGCTCACCCCAGGGACAGGGCGTTGAAGCTTTCTTT. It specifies CASSPQGQGVEAFF.

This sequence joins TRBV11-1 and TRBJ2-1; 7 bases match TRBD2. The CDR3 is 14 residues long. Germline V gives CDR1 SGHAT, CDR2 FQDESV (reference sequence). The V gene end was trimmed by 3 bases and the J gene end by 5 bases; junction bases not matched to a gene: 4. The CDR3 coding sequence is TGTGCCAGCAGCTTTGCGGGAGTTAACAATGAGCAGTTCTTC. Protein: CASSFAGVNNEQFF.

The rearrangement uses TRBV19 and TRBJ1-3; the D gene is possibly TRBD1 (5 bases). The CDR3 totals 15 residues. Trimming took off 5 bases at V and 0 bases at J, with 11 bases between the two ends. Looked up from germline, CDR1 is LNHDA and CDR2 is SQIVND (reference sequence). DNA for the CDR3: TGTGCCAGTAGTGCCCGGGACTTCTCTGGAAACACCATATATTTT. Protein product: CASSARDFSGNTIYF.

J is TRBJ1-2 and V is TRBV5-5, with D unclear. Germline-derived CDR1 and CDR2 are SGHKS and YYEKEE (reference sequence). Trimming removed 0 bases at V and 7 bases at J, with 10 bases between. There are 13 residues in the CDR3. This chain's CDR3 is CASSLERLSGYTF. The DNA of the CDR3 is TGTGCCAGCAGCTTGGAAAGACTCTCTGGCTACACCTTC.

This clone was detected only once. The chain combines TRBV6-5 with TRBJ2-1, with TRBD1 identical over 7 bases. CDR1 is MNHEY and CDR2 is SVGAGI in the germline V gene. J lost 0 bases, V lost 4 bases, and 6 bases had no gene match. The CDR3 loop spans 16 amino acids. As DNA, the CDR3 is TGTGCCAGCAGTTTTTTCAGGGGGAGCTCCTACAATGAGCAGTTCTTC. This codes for CASSFFRGSSYNEQFF.

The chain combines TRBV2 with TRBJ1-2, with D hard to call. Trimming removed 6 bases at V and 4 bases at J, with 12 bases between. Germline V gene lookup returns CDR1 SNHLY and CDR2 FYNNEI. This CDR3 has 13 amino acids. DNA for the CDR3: TGTGCCAGCAGGGCCCTGTCCCGCTATGGCTACACCTTC. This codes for CASRALSRYGYTF.

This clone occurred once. This CDR3 is CASSEDINNEQFF. The CDR3 nucleotides are TGTGCCAGCAGTGAAGATATAAACAATGAGCAGTTCTTC. The rearrangement joins TRBV2 to TRBJ2-1; D gene uncertain. There are 13 residues in the CDR3. Germline V gene data show CDR1 as SNHLY and CDR2 as FYNNEI. V gave up 1 base and J gave up 5 bases, with 6 bases separating them.

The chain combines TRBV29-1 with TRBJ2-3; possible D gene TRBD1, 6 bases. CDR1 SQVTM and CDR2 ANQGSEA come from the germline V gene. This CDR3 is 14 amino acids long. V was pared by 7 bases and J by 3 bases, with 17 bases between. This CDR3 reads CSALGALVTDTQYF. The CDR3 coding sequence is TGCAGCGCTTTGGGGGCCCTCGTTACAGATACGCAGTATTTT.

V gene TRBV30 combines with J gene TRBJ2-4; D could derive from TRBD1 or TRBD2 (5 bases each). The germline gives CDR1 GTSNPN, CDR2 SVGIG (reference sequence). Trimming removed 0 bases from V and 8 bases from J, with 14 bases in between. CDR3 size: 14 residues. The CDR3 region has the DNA TGTGCCTGGAGTGTACGGCAGGGACGGGACATTCAGTACTTC. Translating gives CAWSVRQGRDIQYF.

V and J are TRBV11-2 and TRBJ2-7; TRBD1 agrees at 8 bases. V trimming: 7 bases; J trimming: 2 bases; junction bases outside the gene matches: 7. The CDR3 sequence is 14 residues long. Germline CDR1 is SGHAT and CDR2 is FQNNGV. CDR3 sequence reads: CASTLGTGAYEQYF. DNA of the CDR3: TGTGCCAGCACCCTGGGGACAGGAGCCTACGAGCAGTACTTC.

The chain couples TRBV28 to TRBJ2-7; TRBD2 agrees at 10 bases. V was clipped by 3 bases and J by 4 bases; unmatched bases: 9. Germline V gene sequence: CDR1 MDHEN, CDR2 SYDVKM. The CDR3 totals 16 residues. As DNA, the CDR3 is TGTGCCAGCAGTTTTTCCTGGCTAGCGGGAGTTTACGAGCAGTACTTC. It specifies CASSFSWLAGVYEQYF.

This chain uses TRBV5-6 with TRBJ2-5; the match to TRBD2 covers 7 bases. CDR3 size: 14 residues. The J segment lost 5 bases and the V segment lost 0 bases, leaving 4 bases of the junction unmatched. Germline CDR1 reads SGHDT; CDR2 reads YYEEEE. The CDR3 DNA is TGTGCCAGCAGCTTGGGGGCGGGAGTGGAGACCCAGTACTTC. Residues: CASSLGAGVETQYF.

The CDR3 here is CASRQGGNSNQPQHF. In DNA form, the CDR3 reads TGTGCCAGCCGTCAGGGGGGAAATAGCAATCAGCCCCAGCATTTT. The chain employs TRBV28 and TRBJ1-5; TRBD1 agrees at 7 bases. The V gene's germline CDR1 is MDHEN and CDR2 SYDVKM. This CDR3 spans 15 amino acids. The V gene end was trimmed by 8 bases and the J gene end by 0 bases; junction bases not matched to a gene: 7.

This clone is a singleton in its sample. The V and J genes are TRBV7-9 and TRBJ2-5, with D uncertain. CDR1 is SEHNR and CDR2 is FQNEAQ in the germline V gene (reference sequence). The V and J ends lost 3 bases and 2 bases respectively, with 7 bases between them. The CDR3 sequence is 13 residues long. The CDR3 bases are TGTGCCAGCAGCTTGGGCCAACAAGAGACCCAGTACTTC. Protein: CASSLGQQETQYF.

This chain's CDR3 is CASSGSLGQGNTGELFF. The CDR3 nucleotides read TGCGCCAGCAGCGGATCCCTGGGACAGGGGAACACCGGGGAGCTGTTTTTT. V usage is TRBV5-1 and J usage is TRBJ2-2, with 9 positions matching TRBD1. Germline CDR1 SGHRS, CDR2 YFSETQ. With 4 bases clipped from V and 1 base from J, the junction kept 8 bases outside the gene matches. CDR3 length equals 17 residues. The full variable domain, its missing parts supplied by reference TRBV5-1 and TRBJ2-2, is KAGVTQTPRYLIKTRGQQVTLSCSPISGHRSVSWYQQTPGQGLQFLFEYFSETQRNKGNFPGRFSGRQFSNSRSEMNVSTLELGDSALYLCASSGSLGQGNTGELFFGEGSRLTVL.